Below, 20 T cell receptor beta chains from the same sample are listed, as sequenced in a study of shared clonotypes between healthy human individuals. Generated by immunoSEQ multiplex PCR, the TCRdb table keeps only in-frame clones and is missing some. The table has around 2,000,000 clones, roughly 94% seen once. Sample: naive CD4+ T cells sorted from blood. Subset defined: CD45RA+ positively selected. The receptors here all came from a man between 18 and 29 years old in good health.

The V gene is TRBV6-6, the J gene TRBJ2-1; D is unresolved. Trimming cost V 0 bases and J 5 bases, with 8 bases left between them. This CDR3 spans 14 amino acids. CDR1 and CDR2 from the germline V gene are MNHNY and SVGAGI (reference sequence). For the CDR3, the DNA is TGTGCCAGCAGTTACTCGGACCTAGACAATGAGCAGTTCTTC. This translates into CASSYSDLDNEQFF.

This chain links TRBV6-1 with TRBJ1-5; D remains ambiguous. Germline V CDR1 and CDR2: MNHNS, SASEGT. The CDR3 contains 14 residues. V dropped 6 bases and J dropped 1 base, with 10 bases sitting between them. CDR3 sequence reads: CASRVVGSNQPQHF. CDR3 DNA sequence: TGTGCCAGCAGAGTGGTAGGGAGCAATCAGCCCCAGCATTTT.

This clone showed up just once. Here the CDR3 reads CASSVEGLASSSPSYNEQFF. The CDR3 DNA is TGTGCCAGCAGCGTAGAGGGACTAGCTTCCAGTAGCCCCTCCTACAATGAGCAGTTCTTC. The V and J genes are TRBV9 and TRBJ2-1; 9 nucleotides align to TRBD2. The CDR3 sequence is 20 residues long. CDR1 is SGDLS and CDR2 is YYNGEE in the germline V gene. V was pared by 0 bases and J by 0 bases, with 13 bases of the junction left unmatched. Based on the CDR3 plus reference TRBV9 and TRBJ2-1, the full variable domain is DSGVTQTPKHLITATGQRVTLRCSPRSGDLSVYWYQQSLDQGLQFLIQYYNGEERAKGNILERFSAQQFPDLHSELNLSSLELGDSALYFCASSVEGLASSSPSYNEQFFGPGTRLTVL.

In regard to this clone: Other DNA sequences in this sample translate to the same CDR3. This chain connects TRBV29-1 to TRBJ2-7; 7 bases agree with TRBD2. Unmatched junction bases numbered 7, after V lost 4 bases and J lost 1 base. This CDR3 has 14 residues. Germline-derived CDR1 and CDR2 are SQVTM and ANQGSEA. This chain's CDR3 is CSVVGREGSYEQYF. The CDR3 DNA follows: TGCAGCGTTGTTGGCAGGGAGGGATCCTACGAGCAGTACTTC.

The chain combines TRBV5-1 with TRBJ1-1; 12 nucleotides match TRBD1. The germline V gene encodes CDR1 SGHRS and CDR2 YFSETQ. The J segment lost 0 bases and the V segment lost 4 bases, leaving 13 bases of the junction unmatched. The CDR3 has 19 residues. The CDR3 nucleotides read TGCGCCAGCAGCGACCGGGACAGGGGGCCAGATAACATGAACACTGAAGCTTTCTTT. This gives the protein CASSDRDRGPDNMNTEAFF.

The chain uses TRBV5-5 and TRBJ1-2; D might be TRBD1 (5 bases). The CDR3 length is 15 residues. Germline CDR1 SGHKS, CDR2 YYEKEE (reference sequence). Trimming shortened V by 4 bases and J by 3 bases, and 16 bases separated the two germline ends. CDR3 DNA sequence: TGTGCCAGCAGCCCCGGCCCGCAGGGCCACTATGGCTACACCTTC. Its translation: CASSPGPQGHYGYTF.

The chain recombines TRBV6-5 with TRBJ2-3, with D maybe TRBD2 (5 bases). Trimming cost V 5 bases and J 6 bases, with 15 bases left between them. This CDR3 spans 14 amino acids. Germline V CDR1 and CDR2: MNHEY, SVGAGI. CDR3 in DNA: TGTGCCAGCAGTCCGGGGTTACTTCTTGATACGCAGTATTTT. It is translated as CASSPGLLLDTQYF.

Turning to this clone: The germline gene is not matched at one end of the junction; a read error may be the cause. The rearrangement joins TRBV10-3 to TRBJ1-2, with D tentatively TRBD1 (5 bases). The CDR3 loop spans 11 amino acids. Germline lookup yields CDR1 ENHRY and CDR2 SYGVKD. This chain's CDR3 is CAISDLGASFF. CDR3 DNA sequence: TGTGCCATCAGTGATCTCGGGGCATCCTTCTTC.

The V and J genes are TRBV6-5 and TRBJ2-2; D is ambiguous. This CDR3 is 13 amino acids long. Trimming cost V 6 bases and J 6 bases, with 11 bases left between them. Germline V gene lookup returns CDR1 MNHEY and CDR2 SVGAGI. The CDR3, as DNA: TGTGCCAGCAGCCCCGTTGGGGCCGGGGAGCTGTTTTTT. It encodes CASSPVGAGELFF.

V is TRBV4-1 and J is TRBJ2-2, with D perhaps matching TRBD2 (6 bases). Looked up from germline, CDR1 is MGHRA and CDR2 is YSYEKL. The length of the CDR3 is 18 residues. V was clipped by 4 bases and J by 2 bases, with 20 bases between them. CDR3 coding DNA: TGCGCCAGCAGCCGACCGGAAGCCGGGACTTATAACACCGGGGAGCTGTTTTTT. As protein: CASSRPEAGTYNTGELFF.

The chain recombines TRBV7-9 with TRBJ1-5; 9 bases are a match to TRBD1. Germline CDR1 reads SEHNR; CDR2 reads FQNEAQ (reference sequence). This CDR3 is built from 18 residues. V shed 0 bases, J shed 4 bases, and the junction held 10 bases outside the gene matches. Here the CDR3 reads CASSLAGSGTGNNQPQHF. CDR3 nucleotide sequence: TGTGCCAGCAGCTTAGCGGGCAGCGGGACAGGGAATAATCAGCCCCAGCATTTT.

The chain is built from TRBV2 and TRBJ2-2; 15 positions agree with TRBD2. The CDR3 spans 15 residues. CDR1 SNHLY and CDR2 FYNNEI come from the germline V gene. The V segment lost 10 bases and the J segment 4 bases; nucleotides outside the gene matches: 4. The CDR3 spells CATRGLAGGTGELFF. CDR3 in DNA: TGTGCCACCCGGGGACTAGCGGGAGGCACCGGGGAGCTGTTTTTT.

V is TRBV25-1 and J is TRBJ2-1, with unresolved D. The CDR3 has 13 residues. V was trimmed by 8 bases and J by 7 bases, leaving 15 bases between them. Germline CDR1 reads MGHDK; CDR2 reads SYGVNS. The CDR3 DNA is TGTGCCAGCGCAGAGTTACAGTGGAATGAGCAGTTCTTC. Amino acids: CASAELQWNEQFF.

This clone has just one count. V gene TRBV19 combines with J gene TRBJ2-5; 8 nucleotides align to TRBD1. The CDR3 runs to 15 residues. The ends lost 7 bases at V and 1 base at J; junction bases unmatched: 8. From germline, CDR1 is LNHDA and CDR2 SQIVND (reference sequence). The chain's CDR3 is CASKSGQAVQETQYF. The CDR3 region has the DNA TGTGCCAGTAAATCGGGACAGGCGGTCCAAGAGACCCAGTACTTC.

The V and J genes are TRBV27 and TRBJ1-1; no firm D call. The V gene's germline CDR1 is MNHEY and CDR2 SMNVEV (reference sequence). The length of the CDR3 is 11 residues. The V end lost 11 bases, the J end lost 1 base, and 8 bases lay between the germline ends. This CDR3 is CAAEGNTEAFF. In DNA form, the CDR3 reads TGTGCCGCCGAGGGGAACACTGAAGCTTTCTTT.

The V call is TRBV9, the J call TRBJ1-4; D gene unclear. Trimming stripped 0 bases from V and 1 base from J, with 7 bases between. This CDR3 contains 15 residues. Germline assignment: CDR1 SGDLS and CDR2 YYNGEE. The CDR3 bases are TGTGCCAGCAGCGTAGAAACGGGAACTAATGAAAAACTGTTTTTT. Its protein product is CASSVETGTNEKLFF.

The genes are TRBV9 and TRBJ1-2; D is unclear. Germline-derived CDR1 and CDR2 are SGDLS and YYNGEE. This CDR3 is built from 16 residues. V was clipped by 2 bases and J by 0 bases, with 14 bases between them. The CDR3 loop is CASSVSARQANYGYTF. CDR3 nucleotide sequence: TGTGCCAGCAGCGTCTCGGCACGCCAAGCTAACTATGGCTACACCTTC.

The rearrangement links TRBV18 to TRBJ2-7; D unclear. CDR3 size: 13 residues. V lost 1 base and J lost 5, with 9 bases in between. CDR1 KGHSH and CDR2 LQKENI come from the germline V gene. CDR3 sequence: CASSPLLEDEQYF. The CDR3 bases are TGTGCCAGCTCACCACTTCTAGAGGACGAGCAGTACTTC.

This sequence joins TRBV18 and TRBJ1-1; D is unclear. Trimming removed 2 bases at V and 4 bases at J, with 14 bases between. The germline gives CDR1 KGHSH, CDR2 LQKENI. The CDR3 runs to 15 residues. The CDR3 DNA reads as TGTGCCAGCTCACCAATTCGGCCCGAGACCACTGAAGCTTTCTTT. Amino acids: CASSPIRPETTEAFF.

The count of this clone is one. The V call is TRBV10-3, the J call TRBJ1-5, with D unresolved. The germline gives CDR1 ENHRY, CDR2 SYGVKD. Trimming removed 2 bases from V and 1 base from J, with 6 bases in between. The CDR3 totals 14 residues. As DNA, the CDR3 is TGTGCCATCAGTGAGGAGGGAAGCAATCAGCCCCAGCATTTT. It yields the protein CAISEEGSNQPQHF.